A single sample is the source of the 5 T cell receptor beta chains below, sequenced in a study of blood T cell repertoires in COVID-19. Profiling relied on immunoSEQ multiplex PCR, and the TCRdb table lists in-frame clones only, not all of them. In the table there are about 420,000 clones, over 85% of which are singletons. Sequenced: peripheral blood. The source is a man aged 18 to 29 with COVID-19, enrolled during active disease.

The genes are TRBV3-1 (or the pseudogene TRBV3-2) and TRBJ2-7; a weak D match, TRBD1 (5 bases). CDR1 is LGHDT and CDR2 is YNNKEL in the germline V gene (reference sequence). Trimming stripped 2 bases from V and 2 bases from J, with 10 bases between. The CDR3 has 14 amino acids. CDR3 protein: CASSQSDKTYEQYF. CDR3 DNA sequence: TGTGCCAGCAGCCAATCGGACAAAACCTACGAGCAGTACTTC.

This clone has only one observation. The identical CDR3 is also encoded by other nucleotide sequences in the sample. The chain links TRBV3-1 (or the pseudogene TRBV3-2) to TRBJ1-5; the D gene is possibly TRBD1 (5 bases). Trimming took 4 bases from V and 2 from J, leaving 12 bases between them. CDR3 length: 15 residues. Per germline, CDR1 LGHDT and CDR2 YNNKEL (reference sequence). The DNA of the CDR3 is TGTGCCAGCAGCCCCCAGGGAGGTGGCAATCAGCCCCAGCATTTT. It translates to CASSPQGGGNQPQHF.

This rearrangement joins TRBV18 to TRBJ1-5, with a possible D match to TRBD1 (6 bases). This CDR3 comprises 14 residues. V gave up 2 bases and J gave up 2 bases, with 7 bases separating them. Germline CDR1 is KGHSH and CDR2 is LQKENI. CDR3 region: CASSPAGGNQPQHF. CDR3 sequence (DNA): TGTGCCAGCTCACCAGCAGGGGGCAATCAGCCCCAGCATTTT.

J is TRBJ2-3 and V is TRBV11-2; 9 nucleotides line up with TRBD2. CDR1 is SGHAT, CDR2 FQNNGV, per germline. The V gene end was trimmed by 6 bases and the J gene end by 1 base; junction bases not matched to a gene: 11. The CDR3 is 17 amino acids. The CDR3 is CASSYNWPSGGTDTQYF. As DNA, the CDR3 is TGTGCCAGCAGTTATAATTGGCCTAGCGGGGGCACAGATACGCAGTATTTT. The entire variable domain, with the rest obtained from reference TRBV11-2 and TRBJ2-3, is as follows: EAGVAQSPRYKIIEKRQSVAFWCNPISGHATLYWYQQILGQGPKLLIQFQNNGVVDDSQLPKDRFSAERLKGVDSTLKIQPAKLEDSAVYLCASSYNWPSGGTDTQYFGPGTRLTVL.

V and J are TRBV5-1 and TRBJ1-2; D is unclear. CDR1 is SGHRS, CDR2 YFSETQ, per germline. V was pared by 2 bases and J by 8 bases, with 13 bases between. This CDR3 contains 13 residues. The DNA of the CDR3 is TGCGCCAGCAGCTTTTTTACTACGGGGGGCTACACCTTC. It translates to CASSFFTTGGYTF.